This T cell receptor beta chain was sequenced during a study of shared clonotypes between healthy human individuals. The CDR3 spans 16 residues. Germline V gene lookup returns CDR1 SGDLS and CDR2 YYNGEE. V trimming: 2 bases; J trimming: 7 bases; junction bases outside the gene matches: 10. General study results and limits: Relative to clonotypes present in all four donors, those not shared had lower generation probabilities. The researchers took only blood, and tissue repertoires probably look different.

Clones were sequenced by immunoSEQ multiplex PCR, and TCRdb holds only the in-frame ones, with some missing. The sample includes over a million clones, roughly 96% of them seen just once. The sample holds one count of this clone. Its antigen is unknown. The receptor comes from a man aged 25 to 40 in good health. This rearrangement joins TRBV9 to TRBJ2-1; 9 positions agree with TRBD2. The sample taken for sequencing was naive CD4+ T cells sorted from blood. This sample's subset: CD45RA+ positively selected. The CDR3 here is CASSVLGLAGVNEQFF. The CDR3 DNA is TGTGCCAGCAGCGTCCTGGGGTTAGCGGGAGTTAATGAGCAGTTCTTC.